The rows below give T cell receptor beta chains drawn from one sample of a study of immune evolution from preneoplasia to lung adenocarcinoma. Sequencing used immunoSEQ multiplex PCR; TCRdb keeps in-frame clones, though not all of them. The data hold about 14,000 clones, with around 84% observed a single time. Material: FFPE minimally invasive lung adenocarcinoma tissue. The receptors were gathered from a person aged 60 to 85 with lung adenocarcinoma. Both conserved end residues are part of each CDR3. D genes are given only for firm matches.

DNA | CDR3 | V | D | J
TGTGCCAGCAGTGGCGAGTGGGGCTACGAGCAGTACTTC | CASSGEWGYEQYF | TRBV2 | NA | TRBJ2-7
TGTGCCAGCAGCTTGGTTGCAGGGGCAAGGGATAATTCACCCCTCCACTTT | CASSLVAGARDNSPLHF | TRBV5-4 | NA | TRBJ1-6
TGTGCCAGCAGCTTAACGGCAGGGGGCTTCGCTGAAGCTTTCTTT | CASSLTAGGFAEAFF | TRBV7-9 | TRBD1 | TRBJ1-1
TGTGCCAGCTCACCCGGGGGGGTGAGATACACTGAAGCTTTCTTT | CASSPGGVRYTEAFF | TRBV18 | NA | TRBJ1-1
TGTGCCTGGAGCTGGCAGGGGGCTAGAAACACCATATATTTT | CAWSWQGARNTIYF | TRBV30 | TRBD1 | TRBJ1-3
TGTGCCAGCAGCGTAGATATCTCTCGCCCGACAGATACGCAGTATTTT | CASSVDISRPTDTQYF | TRBV9 | NA | TRBJ2-3
TGTGCCAGCAGTTCCCTCACGTGGACCGGGGAGCTGTTTTTT | CASSSLTWTGELFF | TRBV27 | NA | TRBJ2-2
TGTGCCAGCAGTATCAGGACAGGGAGGCTAGCGGGATACAATGAGCAGTTCTTC | CASSIRTGRLAGYNEQFF | TRBV28 | NA | TRBJ2-1
TGTGCCAGCAGCATGCAGGGGGTTCCCAATCAGCCCCAGCATTTT | CASSMQGVPNQPQHF | TRBV7-2 | TRBD1 | TRBJ1-5
TGTGCCAGCAGCTTAGGTATCCCAGGCACAGATACGCAGTATTTT | CASSLGIPGTDTQYF | TRBV7-2 | NA | TRBJ2-3